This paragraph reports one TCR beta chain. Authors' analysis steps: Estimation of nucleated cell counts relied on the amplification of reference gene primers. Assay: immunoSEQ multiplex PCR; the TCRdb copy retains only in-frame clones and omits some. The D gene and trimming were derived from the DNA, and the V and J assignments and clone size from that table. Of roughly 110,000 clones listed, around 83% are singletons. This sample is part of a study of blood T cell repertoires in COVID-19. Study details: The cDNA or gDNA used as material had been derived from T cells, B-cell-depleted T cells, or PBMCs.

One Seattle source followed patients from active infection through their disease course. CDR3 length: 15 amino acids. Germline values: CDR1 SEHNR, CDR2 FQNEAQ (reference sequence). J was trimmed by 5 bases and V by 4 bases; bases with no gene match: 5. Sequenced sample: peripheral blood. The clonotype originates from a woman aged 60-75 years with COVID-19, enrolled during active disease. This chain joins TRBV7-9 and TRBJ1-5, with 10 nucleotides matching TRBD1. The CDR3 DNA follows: TGTGCCAGCAGCTCGGGGACAGGGGTGCATCAGCCCCAGCATTTT. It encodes CASSSGTGVHQPQHF.